The 26 T cell receptor beta chains presented below share a single source sample, sequenced in a study of blood T cell repertoires in COVID-19. Clones were read by immunoSEQ multiplex PCR, and TCRdb kept only the in-frame ones, dropping some. The profile shows 55,000 to 75,000 clones, approximately 89% of them singletons. The specimen was peripheral blood. Receptor source: a man in his sixties with acute or convalescent COVID-19.

The chain combines TRBV5-1 with TRBJ1-6; D unresolved. Germline values: CDR1 SGHRS, CDR2 YFSETQ. V gave up 2 bases and J gave up 10 bases, with 13 bases separating them. The CDR3 has 14 amino acids. CDR3 in DNA: TGCGCCAGCAGCTTCACCGGGGAGGACTCACCCCTCCACTTT. This gives the protein CASSFTGEDSPLHF.

The chain couples TRBV11-2 to TRBJ2-7; 11 nucleotides align to TRBD2. The CDR3 length is 14 residues. Trimming cost V 5 bases and J 3 bases; bases outside gene matches: 3. Germline-derived CDR1 and CDR2 are SGHAT and FQNNGV. The CDR3 region is CASSLGTSGYEQYF. Here the CDR3 DNA reads TGTGCCAGCAGCCTCGGGACTAGCGGCTACGAGCAGTACTTC.

The gene calls are TRBV24-1 and TRBJ1-2; 7 bases agree with TRBD1. In germline, CDR1 is KGHDR, CDR2 SFDVKD. The trim removed 6 bases at V and 5 bases at J, leaving 8 bases unmatched. CDR3 size: 14 residues. This CDR3 is CATSPGNRGYGYTF. DNA of the CDR3: TGTGCCACCAGTCCGGGGAACAGGGGATATGGCTACACCTTC.

This clone was observed a single time. V is TRBV18 and J is TRBJ1-2; D not resolved. This CDR3 has 13 residues. CDR1 is KGHSH and CDR2 is LQKENI in the germline V gene. V was pared by 2 bases and J by 2 bases, with 6 bases between. This chain's CDR3 is CASSPENNYGYTF. In DNA, the CDR3 is TGTGCCAGCTCACCAGAGAACAACTATGGCTACACCTTC.

This sequence joins TRBV24-1 and TRBJ2-3; the match to TRBD1 covers 8 bases. CDR3 length: 16 residues. The V gene end was trimmed by 3 bases and the J gene end by 7 bases; junction bases not matched to a gene: 11. Germline V CDR1 and CDR2: KGHDR, SFDVKD. In DNA form, the CDR3 reads TGTGCCACCAGTGATGCGACAGGGGAGATCCGAAATACGCAGTATTTT. Encoded protein: CATSDATGEIRNTQYF.

The chain employs TRBV29-1 and TRBJ2-5; D possibly corresponds to TRBD1 (5 bases). V lost 7 bases to trimming and J lost 1 base, with 16 bases between them. Looked up from germline, CDR1 is SQVTM and CDR2 is ANQGSEA. The CDR3 sequence is 14 residues long. DNA for the CDR3: TGCAGCGCTCTCGTAAGGGGAATCCAAGAGACCCAGTACTTC. Its translation is CSALVRGIQETQYF. Full variable domain (missing parts from reference TRBV29-1 and TRBJ2-5): SAVISQKPSRDICQRGTSLTIQCQVDSQVTMMFWYRQQPGQSLTLIATANQGSEATYESGFVIDKFPISRPNLTFSTLTVSNMSPEDSSIYLCSALVRGIQETQYFGPGTRLLVL.

This chain connects TRBV10-3 to TRBJ1-1; 8 bases are shared with TRBD1. V lost 6 bases and J lost 1; bases outside the gene matches: 1. The CDR3 runs 13 residues. The germline gives CDR1 ENHRY, CDR2 SYGVKD. DNA for the CDR3: TGTGCCATCAGAGGACAGGGGAACACTGAAGCTTTCTTT. Amino acid sequence: CAIRGQGNTEAFF.

The genes are TRBV19 and TRBJ2-7, with D possibly TRBD1 on 5 matching bases. Germline V gives CDR1 LNHDA, CDR2 SQIVND (reference sequence). CDR3 length: 15 amino acids. Trimming pared 1 base from V and 2 bases from J, leaving 12 bases between. The CDR3 spells CASSIAPQGTYEQYF. The CDR3 nucleotides read TGTGCCAGTAGTATAGCCCCGCAGGGCACCTACGAGCAGTACTTC.

This clone came up once. The gene calls are TRBV2 and TRBJ2-3; a possible D gene is TRBD1 (6 bases). Germline V gene data show CDR1 as SNHLY and CDR2 as FYNNEI. The V and J ends lost 3 bases and 4 bases respectively, with 11 bases between them. CDR3 length: 14 amino acids. CDR3 sequence reads: CASSDRGKADTQYF. The DNA for the CDR3 is TGTGCCAGCAGTGACAGGGGCAAGGCAGATACGCAGTATTTT.

This clone was counted a single time. The chain couples TRBV5-1 to TRBJ2-7, with 8 bases matching TRBD1. The CDR3 consists of 14 residues. CDR1 and CDR2 (germline): SGHRS, YFSETQ. Trimming took 6 bases from V and 2 from J; bases not matched to a gene: 7. The CDR3 nucleotides are TGCGCCAGCACCCCCCAGGGGGCCACCTACGAGCAGTACTTC. This gives the protein CASTPQGATYEQYF.

The genes are TRBV9 and TRBJ2-1; 7 nucleotides match TRBD1. The germline V gene encodes CDR1 SGDLS and CDR2 YYNGEE. The V and J ends lost 2 bases and 5 bases, in that order; junction bases with no gene match: 10. This CDR3 is 16 amino acids long. For the CDR3, the DNA is TGTGCCAGCAGCGTCCGTTTAGGACAGGTAAACAATGAGCAGTTCTTC. It encodes CASSVRLGQVNNEQFF.

The chain joins TRBV11-2 to TRBJ1-1, with D perhaps matching TRBD1 (5 bases). CDR1 is SGHAT and CDR2 is FQNNGV in the germline V gene. V lost 1 base, J lost 2 bases, and 11 bases lay in between. This CDR3 comprises 15 residues. CDR3 residues: CASSLGRRGNTEAFF. The CDR3, as DNA: TGTGCCAGCAGCTTAGGGAGGAGGGGAAACACTGAAGCTTTCTTT. Using reference TRBV11-2 and TRBJ1-1 for the parts outside the CDR3, the full variable domain is EAGVAQSPRYKIIEKRQSVAFWCNPISGHATLYWYQQILGQGPKLLIQFQNNGVVDDSQLPKDRFSAERLKGVDSTLKIQPAKLEDSAVYLCASSLGRRGNTEAFFGQGTRLTVV.

The V gene is TRBV18, the J gene TRBJ1-1; no reliable D call. This CDR3 spans 12 amino acids. Germline CDR1 KGHSH, CDR2 LQKENI. Deletions cut 6 bases from V and 4 bases from J, with 9 bases between. CDR3 sequence reads: CASSHAGTEAFF. The DNA for the CDR3 is TGTGCCAGCTCGCACGCAGGCACTGAAGCTTTCTTT.

The chain uses TRBV11-2 and TRBJ2-7, with TRBD1 matching over 9 bases. After removal of 0 bases from V and 4 bases from J, the junction contained 4 bases not matched to a gene. The CDR3 covers 15 residues. The germline gives CDR1 SGHAT, CDR2 FQNNGV. The CDR3 sequence is CASSLDGTGSYEQYF. The CDR3, as DNA: TGTGCCAGCAGCTTAGACGGGACAGGGTCTTACGAGCAGTACTTC.

The chain employs TRBV27 and TRBJ1-5; D gene uncertain. V dropped 0 bases and J dropped 10 bases, with 10 bases sitting between them. The CDR3 is made up of 13 amino acids. Germline CDR1 MNHEY, CDR2 SMNVEV (reference sequence). In nucleotides, the CDR3 is TGTGCCAGCAGTTTATCCAGGTCTGGACCCCAGCATTTT. Encoded protein: CASSLSRSGPQHF.

This sequence joins TRBV3-1 (or the pseudogene TRBV3-2) and TRBJ2-3, with D possibly being TRBD2 (6 bases). CDR1 is LGHDT and CDR2 is YNNKEL in the germline V gene (reference sequence). This CDR3 is 16 amino acids long. V lost 5 bases and J 6 bases, leaving 21 bases between the germline ends. This CDR3 reads CASSFGGLPRGDTQYF. The CDR3 nucleotides read TGTGCCAGCAGCTTCGGGGGACTCCCCCGGGGGGATACGCAGTATTTT.

The CDR3 DNA sequence: TGTGCCAGCAGCTTCAAGGTTAGGGGTGGCTACACCTTC. This sequence encodes CASSFKVRGGYTF. The J gene is TRBJ1-2, the V gene TRBV7-2; the D gene is possibly TRBD1 (5 bases). Germline V lookup: CDR1 SGHTA, CDR2 FQGNSA. V lost 3 bases and J lost 7, with 12 bases in between. CDR3 length equals 13 residues.

The rearrangement joins TRBV28 to TRBJ2-7; D perhaps matches TRBD2 (5 bases). V gave up 6 bases and J gave up 2 bases, with 14 bases separating them. The CDR3 is 14 amino acids. Germline values: CDR1 MDHEN, CDR2 SYDVKM. The CDR3 here is CASRGRRDTYEQYF. The CDR3 bases are TGTGCCAGCAGGGGGAGACGGGATACCTACGAGCAGTACTTC.

This clone has a single count. The chain has TRBV5-6 and TRBJ1-6, with 8 bases that match TRBD1. The CDR3 sequence is 15 residues long. The V gene end was trimmed by 4 bases and the J gene end by 8 bases; junction bases not matched to a gene: 8. In germline, CDR1 is SGHDT, CDR2 YYEEEE. CDR3 in amino acids: CASSLLDRGDSPLHF. The CDR3 DNA is TGTGCCAGCAGCCTGCTTGACAGGGGCGATTCACCCCTCCACTTT.

The chain recombines TRBV4-1 with TRBJ2-1; D is ambiguous. This CDR3 is built from 16 residues. CDR1 and CDR2 from the germline V gene are MGHRA and YSYEKL. Deletions cut 3 bases from V and 2 bases from J, with 14 bases between. The chain's CDR3 is CASSQIDILTYNEQFF. In nucleotides, the CDR3 is TGCGCCAGCAGCCAGATCGACATCCTAACCTACAATGAGCAGTTCTTC.

J is TRBJ2-1 and V is TRBV6-5, with D tentatively TRBD1 (5 bases). The CDR3 spans 14 residues. V lost 4 bases, J lost 8 bases, and 15 bases lay in between. CDR1 is MNHEY and CDR2 is SVGAGI in the germline V gene. CDR3 loop: CASSFPGRVDEQFF. In DNA form, the CDR3 reads TGTGCCAGCAGTTTCCCAGGCAGGGTGGATGAGCAGTTCTTC.

The rearrangement links TRBV5-1 to TRBJ1-1; possible D gene TRBD1, 5 bases. V lost 5 bases and J 12 bases, leaving 14 bases between the germline ends. The CDR3 contains 11 residues. Looked up from germline, CDR1 is SGHRS and CDR2 is YFSETQ. CDR3 residues: CASSSSRETFF. DNA of the CDR3: TGCGCCAGCAGTAGTTCCAGGGAAACTTTCTTT.

This clone was detected only once. V is TRBV3-1 (or the pseudogene TRBV3-2) and J is TRBJ2-1; no firm D call. This CDR3 spans 13 amino acids. CDR1 LGHDT and CDR2 YNNKEL come from the germline V gene (reference sequence). V dropped 2 bases and J dropped 5 bases, with 7 bases sitting between them. CDR3 DNA: TGTGCCAGCAGCCAACTAGGCGACAATGAGCAGTTCTTC. Protein product: CASSQLGDNEQFF.

The rearrangement joins TRBV19 to TRBJ2-6, with TRBD1 matching over 8 bases. CDR1 LNHDA and CDR2 SQIVND come from the germline V gene (reference sequence). The CDR3 spans 20 residues. Germline trimming cut 3 bases from V and 0 bases from J; bases unmatched to any gene: 13. CDR3 amino acids: CASSIAAGTGLFSGANVLTF. For the CDR3, the DNA is TGTGCCAGTAGTATTGCCGCCGGGACAGGACTCTTCTCTGGGGCCAACGTCCTGACTTTC.

CDR3 protein: CASSLGPQGNTEAFF. In DNA form, the CDR3 reads TGTGCCAGCAGCTTAGGCCCCCAGGGGAACACTGAAGCTTTCTTT. The chain employs TRBV7-8 and TRBJ1-1, with D possibly being TRBD1 (5 bases). The germline gives CDR1 SGHVS, CDR2 FQNEAQ. This CDR3 is 15 amino acids long. V was pared by 1 base and J by 1 base, with 10 bases between. Combining the CDR3 with reference TRBV7-8 and TRBJ1-1 gives the whole variable domain GAGVSQSPRYKVAKRGQDVALRCDPISGHVSLFWYQQALGQGPEFLTYFQNEAQLDKSGLPSDRFFAERPEGSVSTLKIQRTQQEDSAVYLCASSLGPQGNTEAFFGQGTRLTVV.

This clone has just one count. This sequence joins TRBV7-2 and TRBJ1-1; D is ambiguous. Trimming stripped 5 bases from V and 1 base from J, with 11 bases between. Germline-derived CDR1 and CDR2 are SGHTA and FQGNSA. CDR3 length: 14 amino acids. The CDR3 loop reads CASSLPRSNTEAFF. DNA for the CDR3: TGTGCCAGCAGCCTCCCCCGGTCGAACACTGAAGCTTTCTTT.